The 22 T cell receptor beta chains in this list originate from one sample, sequenced in a study of beta chain features in type 1 diabetes (dated by TCRdb to the late 2010s). The antigens these receptors bind are not known. The library was built by means of the immunoSEQ multiplex PCR assay. The entire isolated RNA was reverse transcribed using the High Capacity cDNA Reverse Transcription Kit, and thus expressed TCRB transcripts were sequenced. This is the immuneACCESS table as TCRdb keeps it, with only in-frame sequences that have V and J called. A part of the clones is gone; compared with another copy, unresolved V genes explain less than half, and the rest is unexplained. Recorded for this sample are approximately 170,000 clones; roughly 8% of them occurred a single time. The ten largest clones take up roughly 0.46% of the sample. General conclusions and limits of the study: In all four CD4+ subsets, TCRB CDR3 length was moderately but significantly shorter in type 1 diabetes patients.

Sequencing was done on a sample of central memory CD4+ T cells from blood. The receptors here all came from a young man with type 1 diabetes.

This clone has more than one count but fewer than ten. The chain carries TRBV14 and TRBJ1-3; D is uncertain. Germline V CDR1 and CDR2: SGHDN, FVKESK. This CDR3 comprises 12 residues. Trimming took 2 bases from V and 11 from J, leaving 10 bases between them. The CDR3 protein is CASSQYPPAIYF. The DNA for the CDR3 is TGTGCCAGCAGCCAATATCCCCCGGCCATATATTTT. The full variable domain, rest sourced from reference TRBV14 and TRBJ1-3, is EAGVTQFPSHSVIEKGQTVTLRCDPISGHDNLYWYRRVMGKEIKFLLHFVKESKQDESGMPNNRFLAERTGGTYSTLKVQPAELEDSGVYFCASSQYPPAIYFGEGSWLTVV.

This clone has just a few counts. This rearrangement joins TRBV5-6 to TRBJ2-7, with 13 nucleotides matching TRBD2. The junction had 8 bases not matched to a gene; V was cut back by 4 bases and J by 1 base. Germline lookup yields CDR1 SGHDT and CDR2 YYEEEE. The CDR3 runs to 17 residues. The CDR3 loop is CASSPRTGLAGSYEQYF. For the CDR3, the DNA is TGTGCCAGCAGCCCCCGCACGGGACTAGCGGGGTCCTACGAGCAGTACTTC.

This chain connects TRBV4-1 to TRBJ1-3; D not resolved. This CDR3 is 13 amino acids long. The V gene lost 0 bases and the J gene lost 9 bases, with 9 bases spanning the gap. Per germline, CDR1 MGHRA and CDR2 YSYEKL. CDR3 residues: CASSQDYRGTIYF. CDR3 nucleotide sequence: TGCGCCAGCAGCCAAGATTATAGAGGCACCATATATTTT.

The rearrangement joins TRBV4-2 to TRBJ2-7; 8 nucleotides align to TRBD2. The germline gives CDR1 LGHNA, CDR2 YNFKEQ. This CDR3 is built from 17 residues. After removal of 1 base from V and 2 bases from J, the junction contained 10 bases not matched to a gene. CDR3 DNA sequence: TGTGCCAGCAGCCAAGTGGTCGGGAGGGGGGGAGCCTACGAGCAGTACTTC. Protein sequence: CASSQVVGRGGAYEQYF.

The chain links TRBV2 to TRBJ2-2, with TRBD1 identical over 7 bases. This CDR3 is built from 15 residues. The germline gives CDR1 SNHLY, CDR2 FYNNEI. The V and J ends lost 6 bases and 1 base, in that order; junction bases with no gene match: 5. CDR3 sequence: CASRKGQLNTGELFF. CDR3 sequence (DNA): TGTGCCAGCAGGAAGGGACAGCTGAACACCGGGGAGCTGTTTTTT.

The chain couples TRBV18 to TRBJ1-1, with a tentative D call TRBD1 (5 bases). The V gene's germline CDR1 is KGHSH and CDR2 LQKENI. The CDR3 spans 15 residues. Trimming left V 0 bases short and J 1 base short, with 9 bases between. The CDR3 nucleotides read TGTGCCAGCTCACCACCGGGGCAGACGAACACTGAAGCTTTCTTT. Translation gives CASSPPGQTNTEAFF.

The CDR3 DNA reads TGTGCCAGCTCACCACCGTCGGTTAACTATGGCTACACCTTC. Protein sequence: CASSPPSVNYGYTF. The chain has TRBV18 and TRBJ1-2; D remains unclear. V was shortened by 0 bases and J by 1 base, with 6 bases between the two germline ends. The CDR3 sequence is 14 residues long. Germline V gene sequence: CDR1 KGHSH, CDR2 LQKENI.

This clone was counted between two and nine times. DNA for the CDR3: TGTGCCAGCAGCCGAGACAGGGGCAACATTCAGTACTTC. Translating it yields CASSRDRGNIQYF. This chain joins TRBV11-2 and TRBJ2-4; 8 nucleotides align to TRBD1. The ends lost 5 bases at V and 7 bases at J; junction bases unmatched: 4. Germline loops: CDR1 SGHAT, CDR2 FQNNGV. This CDR3 contains 13 residues.

This chain joins TRBV5-6 and TRBJ1-1; D is unclear. Trimming stripped 0 bases from V and 3 bases from J, with 9 bases between. Germline CDR1 reads SGHDT; CDR2 reads YYEEEE. This CDR3 is 14 amino acids long. CDR3: CASSLAARDTEAFF. CDR3 nucleotides: TGTGCCAGCAGCTTGGCCGCACGGGACACTGAAGCTTTCTTT. The complete variable domain, with remaining parts taken from reference TRBV5-6 and TRBJ1-1, reads DAGVTQSPTHLIKTRGQQVTLRCSPKSGHDTVSWYQQALGQGPQFIFQYYEEEERQRGNFPDRFSGHQFPNYSSELNVNALLLGDSALYLCASSLAARDTEAFFGQGTRLTVV.

V and J are TRBV7-8 and TRBJ2-5; 7 bases align to TRBD2. This CDR3 region has 14 residues. Germline trimming cut 5 bases from V and 7 bases from J; bases unmatched to any gene: 10. The V gene's germline CDR1 is SGHVS and CDR2 FQNEAQ. CDR3 nucleotide sequence: TGTGCCAGCAGCCCTAGCGGCCAGAAAGGGACCCAGTACTTC. Its protein is CASSPSGQKGTQYF. The full variable domain, in which reference TRBV7-8 and TRBJ2-5 provide the parts outside the CDR3, is GAGVSQSPRYKVAKRGQDVALRCDPISGHVSLFWYQQALGQGPEFLTYFQNEAQLDKSGLPSDRFFAERPEGSVSTLKIQRTQQEDSAVYLCASSPSGQKGTQYFGPGTRLLVL.

The J gene is TRBJ2-2, the V gene TRBV15; D might be TRBD2 (6 bases). Trimming removed 1 base at V and 7 bases at J, with 13 bases between. Germline CDR1 and CDR2: LNHNV and YYDKDF (reference sequence). CDR3 length: 15 residues. The CDR3 spells CATSRVRDLNGELFF. CDR3 bases: TGTGCCACCAGCAGAGTACGGGACTTAAACGGGGAGCTGTTTTTT.

This clone has more than one count but fewer than ten. This chain uses TRBV2 with TRBJ2-2; tentative D call: TRBD1 (6 bases). The length of the CDR3 is 14 residues. The germline V and J ends were trimmed by 7 bases and 6 bases, with 15 bases remaining between them. Germline CDR1 SNHLY, CDR2 FYNNEI. CDR3 nucleotides: TGTGCCAGCAATTCTCAGGGGACCGCCGGGGAGCTGTTTTTT. Translating it yields CASNSQGTAGELFF.

This rearrangement joins TRBV7-8 to TRBJ1-1; 7 bases match TRBD1. Germline V gene lookup returns CDR1 SGHVS and CDR2 FQNEAQ. V shed 6 bases, J shed 4 bases, and the junction held 11 bases outside the gene matches. The CDR3 extends over 15 amino acids. The CDR3, as DNA: TGTGCCAGCAGACCAGAACAGGGGTTGGGCACTGAAGCTTTCTTT. Translated, it gives CASRPEQGLGTEAFF.

The chain carries TRBV25-1 and TRBJ1-1; 7 positions agree with TRBD1. The length of the CDR3 is 11 residues. The germline gives CDR1 MGHDK, CDR2 SYGVNS. V lost 8 bases, J lost 8 bases, and 5 bases stayed unmatched. CDR3 bases: TGTGCCAGCGGTCAGGGGGGCGAAGCTTTCTTT. It yields the protein CASGQGGEAFF.

This clone has just a few counts. This chain links TRBV7-8 with TRBJ2-7, with 7 bases aligning to TRBD1. With 5 bases clipped from V and 3 bases from J, the junction kept 7 bases outside the gene matches. There are 14 residues in the CDR3. The germline gives CDR1 SGHVS, CDR2 FQNEAQ. The CDR3 nucleotides are TGTGCCAGCAGCCAGGGACAGTTGTACTACGAGCAGTACTTC. Translating gives CASSQGQLYYEQYF.

This chain links TRBV30 with TRBJ1-2, with no clear D. V lost 0 bases and J 4 bases, leaving 9 bases between the germline ends. The CDR3 loop spans 13 amino acids. Germline V gives CDR1 GTSNPN, CDR2 SVGIG (reference sequence). CDR3 coding DNA: TGTGCCTGGAGTGTTCTTCGTCGCTATGGCTACACCTTC. Amino acid sequence: CAWSVLRRYGYTF.

This chain connects TRBV5-4 to TRBJ1-2, with TRBD1 identical over 7 bases. The CDR3 consists of 14 residues. Germline lookup yields CDR1 SGHNT and CDR2 YYREEE (reference sequence). V shed 5 bases and J 5 bases; nucleotides not matched to a gene: 9. The CDR3 region is CASSPGQVEYGYTF. Here the CDR3 DNA reads TGTGCCAGCAGTCCTGGACAGGTTGAGTATGGCTACACCTTC.

V is TRBV2 and J is TRBJ2-3; D is perhaps TRBD1 (5 bases). Germline-derived CDR1 and CDR2 are SNHLY and FYNNEI. This CDR3 comprises 12 residues. V lost 6 bases to trimming and J lost 2 bases, with 6 bases between them. In DNA, the CDR3 is TGTGCCAGCAGAGGGGACACAGATACGCAGTATTTT. Encoded protein: CASRGDTDTQYF.

The CDR3 spells CASSTDVWQEVYF. CDR3 sequence (DNA): TGTGCCAGCTCAACGGACGTATGGCAGGAGGTGTATTTT. The genes are TRBV18 and TRBJ2-3; maybe TRBD2 (5 bases). The germline CDR1 and CDR2 sequences are KGHSH and LQKENI. V lost 5 bases and J 14 bases, leaving 20 bases between the germline ends. The CDR3 has 13 residues.

This chain joins TRBV5-1 and TRBJ2-7; 8 nucleotides match TRBD1. V lost 4 bases and J lost 6; bases outside the gene matches: 9. Germline V lookup: CDR1 SGHRS, CDR2 YFSETQ. This CDR3 contains 14 residues. As DNA, the CDR3 is TGCGCCAGCAGCCCCCGGACAGGGTCGGGCGAGCAGTACTTC. As protein: CASSPRTGSGEQYF.

This clone was seen repeatedly, ten times or more. The chain recombines TRBV30 with TRBJ2-1; perhaps TRBD2 as D (5 bases). From germline, CDR1 is GTSNPN and CDR2 SVGIG (reference sequence). This CDR3 has 12 residues. Trimming stripped 1 base from V and 10 bases from J, with 11 bases between. CDR3 loop: CAWSEGRAEQFF. CDR3 nucleotides: TGTGCCTGGAGTGAAGGGCGGGCGGAGCAGTTCTTC. The entire variable domain, with the rest obtained from reference TRBV30 and TRBJ2-1, is as follows: SQTIHQWPATLVQPVGSPLSLECTVEGTSNPNLYWYRQAAGRGLQLLFYSVGIGQISSEVPQNLSASRPQDRQFILSSKKLLLSDSGFYLCAWSEGRAEQFFGPGTRLTVL.

The sample holds many counts of this clone. The chain couples TRBV11-2 to TRBJ2-3, with TRBD1 matching 7 bases. With 5 bases clipped from V and 1 base from J, the junction kept 6 bases outside the gene matches. This CDR3 contains 15 residues. Looked up from germline, CDR1 is SGHAT and CDR2 is FQNNGV. The CDR3 reads CASSITGDGTDTQYF. CDR3 bases: TGTGCCAGCAGCATTACAGGGGATGGCACAGATACGCAGTATTTT. The variable domain in full, completed from reference TRBV11-2 and TRBJ2-3, reads EAGVAQSPRYKIIEKRQSVAFWCNPISGHATLYWYQQILGQGPKLLIQFQNNGVVDDSQLPKDRFSAERLKGVDSTLKIQPAKLEDSAVYLCASSITGDGTDTQYFGPGTRLTVL.